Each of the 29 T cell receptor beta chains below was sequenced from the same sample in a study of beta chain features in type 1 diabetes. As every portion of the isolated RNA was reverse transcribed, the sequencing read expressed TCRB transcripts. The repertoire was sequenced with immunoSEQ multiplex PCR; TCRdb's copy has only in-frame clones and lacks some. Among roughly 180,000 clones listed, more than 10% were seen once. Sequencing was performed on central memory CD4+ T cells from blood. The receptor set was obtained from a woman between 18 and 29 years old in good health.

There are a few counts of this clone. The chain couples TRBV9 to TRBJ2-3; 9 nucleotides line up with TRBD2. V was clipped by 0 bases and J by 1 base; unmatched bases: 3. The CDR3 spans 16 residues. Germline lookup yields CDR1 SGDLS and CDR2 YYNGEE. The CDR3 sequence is CASSVAGGRGTDTQYF. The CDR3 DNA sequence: TGTGCCAGCAGCGTAGCTGGCGGGAGGGGCACAGATACGCAGTATTTT.

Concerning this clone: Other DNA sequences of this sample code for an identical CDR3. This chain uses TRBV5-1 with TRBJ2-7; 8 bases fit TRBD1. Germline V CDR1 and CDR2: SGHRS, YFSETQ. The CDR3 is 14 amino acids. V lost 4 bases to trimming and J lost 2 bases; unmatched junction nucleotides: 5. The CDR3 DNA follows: TGCGCCAGCAGCCCCGGACAGGGTCCCTACGAGCAGTACTTC. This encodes CASSPGQGPYEQYF. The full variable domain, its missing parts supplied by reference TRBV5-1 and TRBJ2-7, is KAGVTQTPRYLIKTRGQQVTLSCSPISGHRSVSWYQQTPGQGLQFLFEYFSETQRNKGNFPGRFSGRQFSNSRSEMNVSTLELGDSALYLCASSPGQGPYEQYFGPGTRLTVT.

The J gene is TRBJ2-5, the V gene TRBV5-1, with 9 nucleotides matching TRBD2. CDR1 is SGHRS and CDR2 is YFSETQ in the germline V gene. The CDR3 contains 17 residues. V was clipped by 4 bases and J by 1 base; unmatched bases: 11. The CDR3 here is CASSPGVVAGVQETQYF. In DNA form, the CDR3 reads TGCGCCAGCAGCCCGGGGGTCGTAGCGGGAGTCCAAGAGACCCAGTACTTC.

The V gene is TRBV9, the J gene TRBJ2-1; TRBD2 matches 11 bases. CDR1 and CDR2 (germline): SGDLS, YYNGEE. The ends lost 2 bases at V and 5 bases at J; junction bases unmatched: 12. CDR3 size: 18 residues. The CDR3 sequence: CASSVSAGLAGQDNEQFF. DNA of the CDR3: TGTGCCAGCAGCGTCTCCGCTGGACTAGCGGGTCAAGACAATGAGCAGTTCTTC.

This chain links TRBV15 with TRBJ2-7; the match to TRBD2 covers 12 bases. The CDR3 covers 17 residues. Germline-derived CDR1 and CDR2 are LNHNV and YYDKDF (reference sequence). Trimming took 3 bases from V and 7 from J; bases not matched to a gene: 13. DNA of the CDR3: TGTGCCACCAGCAGGGATCCGACTAGCGGGAGAAAAGGGGAGCAGTACTTC. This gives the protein CATSRDPTSGRKGEQYF.

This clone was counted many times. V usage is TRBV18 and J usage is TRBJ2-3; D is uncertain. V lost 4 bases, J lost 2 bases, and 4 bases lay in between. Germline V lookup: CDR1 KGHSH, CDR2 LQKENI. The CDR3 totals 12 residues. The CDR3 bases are TGTGCCAGCTCACTATACACAGATACGCAGTATTTT. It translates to CASSLYTDTQYF.

CDR3 nucleotide sequence: TGTGCCAGCTCCCAAGGACAGGGTTGGACTGAAGCTTTCTTT. It specifies CASSQGQGWTEAFF. The gene calls are TRBV18 and TRBJ1-1; 8 bases line up with TRBD1. Per the germline V gene, CDR1 is KGHSH and CDR2 is LQKENI. Unmatched junction bases numbered 8, after V lost 6 bases and J lost 5 bases. The CDR3 totals 14 residues.

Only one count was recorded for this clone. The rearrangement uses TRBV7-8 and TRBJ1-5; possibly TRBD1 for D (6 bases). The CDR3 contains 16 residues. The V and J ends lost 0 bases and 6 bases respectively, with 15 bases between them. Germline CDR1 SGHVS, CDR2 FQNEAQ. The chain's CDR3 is CASSLARTAVGQPQHF. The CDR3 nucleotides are TGTGCCAGCAGCTTAGCACGGACAGCAGTTGGTCAGCCCCAGCATTTT.

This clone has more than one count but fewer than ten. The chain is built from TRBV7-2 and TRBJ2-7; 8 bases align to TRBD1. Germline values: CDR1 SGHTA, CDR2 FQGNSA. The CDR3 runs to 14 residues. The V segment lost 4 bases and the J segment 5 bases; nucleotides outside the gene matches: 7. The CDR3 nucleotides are TGTGCCAGCAGCTGGGCCAGGGGGCGAAACGAGCAGTACTTC. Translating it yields CASSWARGRNEQYF.

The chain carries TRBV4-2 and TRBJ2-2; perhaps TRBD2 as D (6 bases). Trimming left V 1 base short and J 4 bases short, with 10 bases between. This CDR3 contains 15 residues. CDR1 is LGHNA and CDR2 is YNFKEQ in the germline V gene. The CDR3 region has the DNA TGTGCCAGCAGCCAAGTGGAGGGCTTCACCGGGGAGCTGTTTTTT. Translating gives CASSQVEGFTGELFF.

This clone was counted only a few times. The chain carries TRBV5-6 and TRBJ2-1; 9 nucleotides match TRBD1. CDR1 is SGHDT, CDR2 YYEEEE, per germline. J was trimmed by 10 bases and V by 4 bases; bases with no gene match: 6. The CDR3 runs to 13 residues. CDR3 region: CASSLQGAEEQFF. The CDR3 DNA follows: TGTGCCAGCAGCCTACAGGGGGCTGAAGAGCAGTTCTTC.

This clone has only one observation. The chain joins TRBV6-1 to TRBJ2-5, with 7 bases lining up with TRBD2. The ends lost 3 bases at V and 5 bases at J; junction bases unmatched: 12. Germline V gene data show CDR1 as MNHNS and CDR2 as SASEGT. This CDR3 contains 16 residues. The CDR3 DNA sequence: TGTGCCAGCAGTGATTACGGTGGCGGGAGTGGGGAGACCCAGTACTTC. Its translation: CASSDYGGGSGETQYF.

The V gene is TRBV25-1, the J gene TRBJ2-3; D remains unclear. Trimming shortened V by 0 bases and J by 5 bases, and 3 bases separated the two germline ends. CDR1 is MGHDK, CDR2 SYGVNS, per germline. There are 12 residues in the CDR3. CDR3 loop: CASSEYLDTQYF. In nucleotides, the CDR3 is TGTGCCAGCAGTGAATACTTAGATACGCAGTATTTT.

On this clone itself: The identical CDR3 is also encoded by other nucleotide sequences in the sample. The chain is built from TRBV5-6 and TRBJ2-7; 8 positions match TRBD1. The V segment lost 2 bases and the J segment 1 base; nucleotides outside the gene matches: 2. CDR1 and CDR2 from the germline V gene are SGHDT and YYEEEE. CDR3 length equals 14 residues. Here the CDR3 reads CASSFDRGSYEQYF. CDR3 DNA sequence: TGTGCCAGCAGCTTTGACAGGGGTTCCTACGAGCAGTACTTC.

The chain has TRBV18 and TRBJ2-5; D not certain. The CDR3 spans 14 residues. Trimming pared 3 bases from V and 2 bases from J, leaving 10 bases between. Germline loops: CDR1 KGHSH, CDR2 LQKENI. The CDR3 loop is CASSPRSGQETQYF. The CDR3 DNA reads TGTGCCAGCTCACCGCGCTCAGGTCAAGAGACCCAGTACTTC.

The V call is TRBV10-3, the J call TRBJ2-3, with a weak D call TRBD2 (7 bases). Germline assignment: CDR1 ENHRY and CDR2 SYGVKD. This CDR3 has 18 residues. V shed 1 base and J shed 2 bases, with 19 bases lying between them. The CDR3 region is CAISEFIQGGATTDTQYF. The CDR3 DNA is TGTGCCATCAGTGAGTTTATACAGGGAGGGGCAACCACAGATACGCAGTATTTT.

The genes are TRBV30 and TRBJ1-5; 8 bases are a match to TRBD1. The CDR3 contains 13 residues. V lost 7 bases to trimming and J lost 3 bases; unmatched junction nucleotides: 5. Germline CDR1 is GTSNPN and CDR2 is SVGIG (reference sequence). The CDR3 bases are TGTGCCTTTGACAGGGGCACCAATCAGCCCCAGCATTTT. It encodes CAFDRGTNQPQHF.

CDR3 sequence reads: CASSLSSGQGNYGYTF. The DNA for the CDR3 is TGTGCCAGCAGCCTCAGTTCGGGACAGGGGAACTATGGCTACACCTTC. The V gene is TRBV5-4, the J gene TRBJ1-2; 10 bases line up with TRBD1. The CDR3 runs to 16 residues. Trimming at V came to 4 bases and at J to 2 bases, leaving 8 bases not matched to a gene. Germline lookup yields CDR1 SGHNT and CDR2 YYREEE (reference sequence).

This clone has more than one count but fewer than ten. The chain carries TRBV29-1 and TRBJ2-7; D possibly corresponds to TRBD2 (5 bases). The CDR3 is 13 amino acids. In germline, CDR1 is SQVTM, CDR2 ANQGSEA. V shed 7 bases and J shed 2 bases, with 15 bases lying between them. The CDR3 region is CSAFSGITYEQYF. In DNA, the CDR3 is TGCAGCGCCTTCTCGGGGATAACCTACGAGCAGTACTTC.

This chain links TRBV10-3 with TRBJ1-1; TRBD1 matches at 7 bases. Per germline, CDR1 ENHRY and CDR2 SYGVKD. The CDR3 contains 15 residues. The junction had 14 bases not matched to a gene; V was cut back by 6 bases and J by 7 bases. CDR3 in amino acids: CAIRRFQGVDDEAFF. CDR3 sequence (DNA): TGTGCCATCAGGAGATTTCAGGGGGTGGATGATGAAGCTTTCTTT.

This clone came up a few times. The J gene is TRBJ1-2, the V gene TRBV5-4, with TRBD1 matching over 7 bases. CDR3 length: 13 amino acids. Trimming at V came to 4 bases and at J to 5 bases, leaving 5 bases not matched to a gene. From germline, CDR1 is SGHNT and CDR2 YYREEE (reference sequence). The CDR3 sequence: CASSAATGYGYTF. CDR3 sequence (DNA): TGTGCCAGCAGCGCCGCGACAGGGTATGGCTACACCTTC.

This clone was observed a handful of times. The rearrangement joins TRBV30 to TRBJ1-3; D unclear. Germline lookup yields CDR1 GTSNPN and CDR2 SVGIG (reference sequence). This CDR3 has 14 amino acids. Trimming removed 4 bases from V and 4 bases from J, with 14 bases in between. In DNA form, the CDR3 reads TGTGCCTGGACTGTGGGCCTAAGAGGAAACACCATATATTTT. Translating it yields CAWTVGLRGNTIYF.

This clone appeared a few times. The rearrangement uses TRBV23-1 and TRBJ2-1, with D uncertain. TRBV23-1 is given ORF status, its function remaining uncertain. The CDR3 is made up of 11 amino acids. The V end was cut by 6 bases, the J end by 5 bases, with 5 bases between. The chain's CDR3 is CASRTDNEQFF. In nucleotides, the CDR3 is TGCGCCAGCAGAACTGACAATGAGCAGTTCTTC.

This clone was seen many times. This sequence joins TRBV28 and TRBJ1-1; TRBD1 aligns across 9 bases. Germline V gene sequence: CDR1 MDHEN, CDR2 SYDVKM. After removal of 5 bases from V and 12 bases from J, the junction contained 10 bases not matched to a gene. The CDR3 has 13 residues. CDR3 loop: CASSPGTGRMSFF. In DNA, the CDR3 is TGTGCCAGCAGTCCCGGGACAGGGAGAATGTCTTTCTTT.

In nucleotides, the CDR3 is TGTGCCAGCAGTGACACAGGGACGGGCTACAATGAGCAGTTCTTC. Its protein product is CASSDTGTGYNEQFF. The chain uses TRBV6-1 and TRBJ2-1, with D maybe TRBD1 (6 bases). This CDR3 spans 15 amino acids. Germline values: CDR1 MNHNS, CDR2 SASEGT. Trimming took off 3 bases at V and 3 bases at J, with 12 bases between the two ends.

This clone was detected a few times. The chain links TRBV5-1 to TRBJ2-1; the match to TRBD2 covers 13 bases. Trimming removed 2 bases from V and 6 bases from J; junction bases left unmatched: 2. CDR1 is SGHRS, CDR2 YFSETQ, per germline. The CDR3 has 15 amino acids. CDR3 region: CASSLGLAGVNEQFF. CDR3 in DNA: TGCGCCAGCAGCTTAGGACTAGCGGGAGTCAATGAGCAGTTCTTC.

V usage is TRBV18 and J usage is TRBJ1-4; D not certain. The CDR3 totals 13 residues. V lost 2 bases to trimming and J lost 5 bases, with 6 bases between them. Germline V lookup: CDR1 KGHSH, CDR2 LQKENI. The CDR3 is CASSPEQNEKLFF. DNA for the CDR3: TGTGCCAGCTCACCAGAACAGAATGAAAAACTGTTTTTT.

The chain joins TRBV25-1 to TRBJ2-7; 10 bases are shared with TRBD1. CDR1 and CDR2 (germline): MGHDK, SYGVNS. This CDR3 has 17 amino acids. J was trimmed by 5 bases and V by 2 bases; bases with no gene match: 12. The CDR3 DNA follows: TGTGCCAGCAGTGAAATCTCCTGGACAGGGGGAATGCACGAGCAGTACTTC. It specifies CASSEISWTGGMHEQYF.

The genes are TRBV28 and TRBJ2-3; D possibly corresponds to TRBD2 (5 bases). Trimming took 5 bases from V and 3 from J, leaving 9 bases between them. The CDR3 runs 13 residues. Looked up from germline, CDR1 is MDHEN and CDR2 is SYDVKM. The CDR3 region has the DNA TGTGCCAGCAGTCGACTATCTACAGATACGCAGTATTTT. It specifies CASSRLSTDTQYF.